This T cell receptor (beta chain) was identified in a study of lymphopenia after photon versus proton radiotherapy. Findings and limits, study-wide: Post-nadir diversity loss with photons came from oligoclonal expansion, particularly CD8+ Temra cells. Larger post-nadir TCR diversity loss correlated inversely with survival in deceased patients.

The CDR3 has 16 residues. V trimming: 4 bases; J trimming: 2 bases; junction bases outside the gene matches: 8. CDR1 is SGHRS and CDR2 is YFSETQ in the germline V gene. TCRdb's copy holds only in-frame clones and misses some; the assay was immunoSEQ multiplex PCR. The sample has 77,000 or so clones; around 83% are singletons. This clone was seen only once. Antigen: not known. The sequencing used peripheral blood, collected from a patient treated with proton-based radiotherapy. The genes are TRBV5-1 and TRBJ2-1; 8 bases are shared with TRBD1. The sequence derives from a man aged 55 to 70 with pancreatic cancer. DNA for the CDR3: TGCGCCAGCAGCCTCCGCGGACAGGGACCCTACAATGAGCAGTTCTTC. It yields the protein CASSLRGQGPYNEQFF.